This T cell receptor beta chain came from a study of shared T cell receptors in the human thymus. V lost 8 bases and J 2 bases, leaving 19 bases between the germline ends. The germline V gene has CDR1 SNHLY and CDR2 FYNNEI. The CDR3 covers 15 residues. Assay used: immunoSEQ multiplex PCR; TCRdb lists only in-frame clones, some missing. Among about 380,000 clones, 85% to 95% were seen once, and the ten largest hold approximately 0.018%. The sequencing sample was made of thymocytes. The chain recombines TRBV2 with TRBJ2-7, with D unresolved. The receptor comes from a human donor. CDR3 residues: CASGYILTSPYEQYF. As DNA, the CDR3 is TGTGCCAGCGGATACATACTCACTTCCCCCTACGAGCAGTACTTC.